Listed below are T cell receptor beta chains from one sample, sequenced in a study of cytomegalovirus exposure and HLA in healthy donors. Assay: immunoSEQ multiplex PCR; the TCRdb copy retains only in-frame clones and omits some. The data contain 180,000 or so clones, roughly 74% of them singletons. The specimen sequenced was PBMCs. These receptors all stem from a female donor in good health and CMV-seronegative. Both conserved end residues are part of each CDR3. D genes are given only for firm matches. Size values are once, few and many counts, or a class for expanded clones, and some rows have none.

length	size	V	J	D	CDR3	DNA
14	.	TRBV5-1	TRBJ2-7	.	CASSFGQTSYEQYF	TGCGCCAGCAGCTTTGGACAGACCTCCTACGAGCAGTACTTC
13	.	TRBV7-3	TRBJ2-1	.	CASSSIDTNEQFF	TGTGCCAGCAGCTCGATCGACACCAATGAGCAGTTCTTC
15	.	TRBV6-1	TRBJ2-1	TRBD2	CASSGASGGAGEQFF	TGTGCCAGCAGTGGGGCCAGCGGGGGGGCGGGCGAGCAGTTCTTC
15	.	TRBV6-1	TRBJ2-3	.	CASSEVGLREDTQYF	TGTGCCAGCAGTGAAGTGGGCCTCCGGGAGGATACGCAGTATTTT
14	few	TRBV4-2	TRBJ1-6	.	CASSQGVPPSPLHF	TGTGCCAGCAGCCAAGGAGTCCCGCCTTCACCCCTCCACTTT
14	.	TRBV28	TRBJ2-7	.	CASSQGQVAYEQYF	TGTGCCAGCAGCCAGGGTCAAGTGGCCTACGAGCAGTACTTC
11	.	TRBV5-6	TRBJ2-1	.	CASSLTNEQFF	TGTGCCAGCAGCCTAACGAATGAGCAGTTCTTC
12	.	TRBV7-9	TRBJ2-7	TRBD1	CSSTGTGDAQYF	TGTTCCAGCACCGGAACAGGGGATGCGCAGTACTTC
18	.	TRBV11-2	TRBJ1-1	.	CASSLDLRQTFMNTEAFF	TGTGCCAGCAGCTTAGATCTTCGACAGACGTTCATGAACACTGAAGCTTTCTTT
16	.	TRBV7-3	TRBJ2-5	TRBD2	CASSLSGGSWGETQYF	TGTGCCAGCAGCTTATCTGGCGGGAGTTGGGGAGAGACCCAGTACTTC
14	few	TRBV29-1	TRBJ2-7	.	CSVEDRGISYEQYF	TGCAGCGTTGAAGACAGGGGAATATCCTACGAGCAGTACTTC
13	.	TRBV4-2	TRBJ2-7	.	CASSQQGNYEQYF	TGTGCCAGCAGCCAACAGGGAAACTACGAGCAGTACTTC
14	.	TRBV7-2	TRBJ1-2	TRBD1	CASRAGGADYGYTF	TGTGCCAGCAGAGCAGGGGGCGCAGACTATGGCTACACCTTC
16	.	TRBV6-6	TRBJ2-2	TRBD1	CASSYATGERTGELFF	TGTGCCAGCAGTTACGCAACAGGGGAGAGGACCGGGGAGCTGTTTTTT
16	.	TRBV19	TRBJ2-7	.	CASSILPWGPGYEQYF	TGTGCCAGTAGTATCCTCCCGTGGGGGCCCGGCTACGAGCAGTACTTC
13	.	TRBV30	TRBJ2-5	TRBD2	CAWRRGGTREQYF	TGTGCCTGGCGGCGGGGGGGTACTAGGGAGCAGTACTTC
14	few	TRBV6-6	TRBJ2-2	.	CAIQTGLNTGELFF	TGTGCCATTCAAACAGGGTTAAACACCGGGGAGCTGTTTTTT
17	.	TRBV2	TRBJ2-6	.	CASSPGRGYSGANVLTF	TGTGCCAGCAGTCCGGGCCGGGGGTACTCTGGGGCCAACGTCCTGACTTTC
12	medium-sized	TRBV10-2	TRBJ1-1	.	CAANRGTGEAFF	TGCGCCGCCAACCGTGGAACCGGGGAAGCTTTCTTT
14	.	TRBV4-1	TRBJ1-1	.	CASSPRERDTEAFF	TGCGCCAGCAGCCCGAGGGAAAGGGACACTGAAGCTTTCTTT
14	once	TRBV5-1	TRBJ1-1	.	CASSVQGIHTEAFF	TGCGCCAGCAGCGTGCAGGGTATCCACACTGAAGCTTTCTTT
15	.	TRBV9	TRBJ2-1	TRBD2	CASSASGGTGNEQFF	TGTGCCAGCAGCGCTAGCGGGGGGACGGGTAATGAGCAGTTCTTC
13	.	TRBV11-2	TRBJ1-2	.	CASSKDLSYGYTF	TGTGCCAGCAGCAAAGACTTATCCTATGGCTACACCTTC
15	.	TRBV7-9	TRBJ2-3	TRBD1	CASRSTGAGTDTQYF	TGTGCCAGCAGAAGTACAGGGGCGGGCACAGATACGCAGTATTTT
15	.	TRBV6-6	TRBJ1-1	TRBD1	CASRRGQTMNTEAFF	TGTGCCAGCAGAAGGGGACAGACCATGAACACTGAAGCTTTCTTT
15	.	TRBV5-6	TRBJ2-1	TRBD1	CASSSQDRVANEQFF	TGTGCCAGCAGCTCCCAGGACAGGGTGGCGAATGAGCAGTTCTTC
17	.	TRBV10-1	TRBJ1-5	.	CATKPGQPTIRDQPQHF	TGCGCCACCAAGCCGGGACAACCAACTATTAGGGATCAGCCCCAGCATTTT
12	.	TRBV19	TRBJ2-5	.	CASSYLGGTQYF	TGTGCCAGTAGTTATCTGGGGGGGACCCAGTACTTC
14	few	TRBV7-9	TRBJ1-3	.	CASSLGGDGNTIYF	TGTGCCAGCAGCTTAGGAGGTGATGGAAACACCATATATTTT
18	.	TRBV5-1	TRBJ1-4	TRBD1	CASSKGPRDRGQYEKLFF	TGCGCCAGCAGCAAGGGTCCCCGGGACAGGGGGCAGTATGAAAAACTGTTTTTT
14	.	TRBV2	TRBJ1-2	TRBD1	CASSGTGWAGGYTF	TGTGCCAGCAGTGGGACAGGTTGGGCCGGCGGCTACACCTTC
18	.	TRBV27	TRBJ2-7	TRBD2	CASSLFGRGLAGSYEQYF	TGTGCCAGCAGTTTATTTGGTCGAGGACTAGCGGGGTCCTACGAGCAGTACTTC
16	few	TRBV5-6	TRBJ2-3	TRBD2	CASSGSSGRLTDTQYF	TGTGCCAGCAGCGGGTCTAGCGGGAGGCTGACAGATACGCAGTATTTT
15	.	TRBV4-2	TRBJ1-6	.	CASSQGNRVISPLHF	TGTGCCAGCAGCCAAGGCAACAGGGTGATTTCACCCCTCCACTTT
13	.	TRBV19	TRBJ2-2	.	CASSIRGTGELFF	TGTGCCAGTAGTATCCGGGGCACCGGGGAGCTGTTTTTT
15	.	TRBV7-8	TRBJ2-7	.	CASSSGSRRSYEQYF	TGTGCCAGCAGCTCTGGGAGCAGGCGCTCCTACGAGCAGTACTTC
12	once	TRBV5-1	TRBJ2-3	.	CASSAGEDTQYF	TGCGCCAGCAGCGCGGGCGAGGATACGCAGTATTTT
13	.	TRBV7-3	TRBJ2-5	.	CASSRKGGETQYF	TGTGCCAGCAGCCGTAAGGGAGGAGAGACCCAGTACTTC
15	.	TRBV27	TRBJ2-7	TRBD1	CASRDRDRGWYEQYF	TGTGCCAGCAGGGACCGGGACAGGGGATGGTACGAGCAGTACTTC
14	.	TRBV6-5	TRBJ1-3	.	CASSSGAHGNTIYF	TGTGCCAGCAGTTCAGGGGCCCATGGAAACACCATATATTTT
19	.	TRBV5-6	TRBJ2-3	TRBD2	CASSFVSAGGGGWADTQYF	TGTGCCAGCAGCTTCGTGTCGGCGGGAGGAGGAGGCTGGGCAGATACGCAGTATTTT
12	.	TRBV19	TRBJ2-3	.	CASSIQGSTQYF	TGTGCCAGTAGTATTCAGGGGTCAACGCAGTATTTT
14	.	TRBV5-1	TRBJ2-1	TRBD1	CASSFNRQGNEQFF	TGCGCCAGCAGCTTCAATAGACAGGGTAATGAGCAGTTCTTC
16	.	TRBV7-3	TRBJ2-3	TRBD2	CASSLSPGGDKYTQYF	TGTGCCAGCAGCCTTTCACCTGGGGGGGATAAATATACGCAGTATTTT
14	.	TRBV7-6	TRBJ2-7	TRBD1	CASSPGGPIYEQYF	TGTGCCAGCAGCCCAGGGGGACCTATCTACGAGCAGTACTTC
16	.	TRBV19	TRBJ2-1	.	CASSIGVRGWGNEQFF	TGTGCCAGTAGTATAGGAGTCAGGGGCTGGGGCAATGAGCAGTTCTTC
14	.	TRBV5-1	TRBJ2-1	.	CASSLAAVLDEQFF	TGCGCCAGCAGCTTGGCGGCGGTCCTGGATGAGCAGTTCTTC
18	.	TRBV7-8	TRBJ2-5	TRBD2	CASSSGLAGALYQETQYF	TGTGCCAGCAGCTCGGGACTAGCGGGGGCGTTGTACCAAGAGACCCAGTACTTC
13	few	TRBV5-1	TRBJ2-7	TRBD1	CASSWGTAYEQYF	TGCGCCAGCAGCTGGGGGACAGCCTACGAGCAGTACTTC
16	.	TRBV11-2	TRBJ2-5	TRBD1	CASSPQGAAGTETQYF	TGTGCCAGCAGTCCCCAGGGGGCGGCTGGCACAGAGACCCAGTACTTC
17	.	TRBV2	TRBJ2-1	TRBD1	CASSGSVRDSDYNEQFF	TGTGCCAGCAGTGGATCGGTCCGGGACAGCGACTACAATGAGCAGTTCTTC
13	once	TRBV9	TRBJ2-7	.	CASSVVGHGEQYF	TGTGCCAGCAGCGTAGTAGGCCACGGGGAGCAGTACTTC
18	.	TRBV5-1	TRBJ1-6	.	CASSFRQGRGGDNSPLHF	TGCGCCAGCAGCTTCCGTCAAGGTCGGGGGGGAGATAATTCACCCCTCCACTTT
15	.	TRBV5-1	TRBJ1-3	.	CASSLGQANGNTIYF	TGCGCCAGCAGCTTGGGGCAGGCGAATGGAAACACCATATATTTT
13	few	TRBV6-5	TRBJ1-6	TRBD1	CASSSTGDSPLHF	TGTGCCAGCAGCTCGACAGGGGATTCACCCCTCCACTTT
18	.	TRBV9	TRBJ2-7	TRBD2	CASSLSGTSGMGRYEQYF	TGTGCCAGCAGCCTCAGTGGGACTAGCGGGATGGGGCGCTACGAGCAGTACTTC
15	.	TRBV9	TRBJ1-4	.	CASSRGGGILEKLFF	TGTGCCAGCAGCAGGGGGGGAGGGATTTTGGAAAAACTGTTTTTT
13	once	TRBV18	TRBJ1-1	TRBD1	CASSPGQGYEAFF	TGTGCCAGCTCCCCTGGACAGGGATATGAAGCTTTCTTT
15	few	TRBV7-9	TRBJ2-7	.	CASSLVRQATYEQYF	TGTGCCAGCAGCTTAGTAAGGCAGGCAACCTACGAGCAGTACTTC
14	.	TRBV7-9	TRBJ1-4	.	CASSLDGGDEKLFF	TGTGCCAGCAGCCTAGATGGGGGGGATGAAAAACTGTTTTTT